Following are 30 T cell receptor beta chains from one sample sequenced in a study of blood T cells in healthy people across ages. The authors ran a second PCR of 7 to 11 cycles using a sample-barcoded 5' primer and a J-beta primer mix. TCRdb used MiXCR to reprocess the 5' RACE reads, holding one entry per CDR3 protein. The table lists 550,000 to 700,000 distinct CDR3 sequences, roughly 28% of them singletons, with about a fifth in the top ten. The material sequenced was blood. The source is a woman in her sixties or seventies in good health.

The rearrangement links TRBV20-1 to TRBJ1-4; D remains unclear. Germline V lookup: CDR1 DFQATT, CDR2 SNEGSKA (reference sequence). Trimming stripped 3 bases from V and 0 bases from J, with 8 bases between. The CDR3 consists of 14 residues. The CDR3: CSASQQSTNEKLFF. As DNA, the CDR3 is TGCAGTGCTAGTCAACAGTCAACTAATGAAAAACTGTTTTTT.

The chain links TRBV20-1 to TRBJ2-4; D is unresolved. This CDR3 comprises 15 residues. Per germline, CDR1 DFQATT and CDR2 SNEGSKA (reference sequence). V shed 5 bases and J shed 0 bases, with 14 bases lying between them. In nucleotides, the CDR3 is TGCAGTGCTCTGAATAGGGCATTAGCCAAAAACATTCAGTACTTC. Translated, it gives CSALNRALAKNIQYF.

This chain connects TRBV5-6 to TRBJ1-5, with D tentatively TRBD1 (6 bases). Germline loops: CDR1 SGHDT, CDR2 YYEEEE. The CDR3 has 13 residues. V lost 4 bases to trimming and J lost 6 bases, with 11 bases between them. Here the CDR3 reads CASSNQGFQPQHF. CDR3 nucleotide sequence: TGTGCCAGCAGCAACCAGGGGTTTCAGCCCCAGCATTTT.

V usage is TRBV18 and J usage is TRBJ2-2; D is undetermined. CDR1 KGHSH and CDR2 LQKENI come from the germline V gene. CDR3 length: 15 amino acids. The V and J ends lost 0 bases and 8 bases respectively, with 13 bases between them. CDR3 region: CASSPPSRFAGELFF. DNA for the CDR3: TGTGCCAGCTCACCACCGTCTAGGTTTGCAGGGGAGCTGTTTTTT.

The chain joins TRBV5-1 to TRBJ1-1; no clear D. The CDR3 runs to 13 residues. CDR1 and CDR2 from the germline V gene are SGHRS and YFSETQ. V lost 0 bases to trimming and J lost 2 bases, with 5 bases between them. Here the CDR3 DNA reads TGCGCCAGCAGCTTGGAGACAAACACTGAAGCTTTCTTT. Encoded protein: CASSLETNTEAFF.

V and J are TRBV6-6 and TRBJ1-1; TRBD1 might be the D (6 bases). V gave up 5 bases and J gave up 11 bases, with 15 bases separating them. Germline lookup yields CDR1 MNHNY and CDR2 SVGAGI (reference sequence). The CDR3 sequence is 12 residues long. The CDR3 sequence is CASSASQGRAFF. CDR3 DNA: TGTGCCAGCAGTGCGTCACAGGGACGGGCTTTCTTT.

The chain uses TRBV20-1 and TRBJ2-3; D tentatively fits TRBD1 or TRBD2 (5 bases each). V was clipped by 5 bases and J by 5 bases, with 23 bases between them. The CDR3 covers 16 residues. The germline CDR1 and CDR2 sequences are DFQATT and SNEGSKA (reference sequence). DNA of the CDR3: TGCAGTGCTTTTTCCGTACCGGGGCCCGGAGGAGATACGCAGTATTTT. Translating it yields CSAFSVPGPGGDTQYF.

This clonotype was observed a few times. The genes are TRBV25-1 and TRBJ1-1, with D uncertain. Germline-derived CDR1 and CDR2 are MGHDK and SYGVNS. The CDR3 loop spans 14 amino acids. With 4 bases removed from V and 5 bases from J, the gap between germline ends came to 14 bases. The CDR3 here is CASSGLRGGTEAFF. The DNA for the CDR3 is TGTGCCAGCAGTGGACTAAGAGGTGGGACTGAAGCTTTCTTT.

Only a few counts were recorded for this clonotype. This chain uses TRBV6-5 with TRBJ2-2; D is unresolved. The CDR3 loop spans 12 amino acids. Germline CDR1 MNHEY, CDR2 SVGAGI. V was pared by 1 base and J by 7 bases, with 4 bases between. The CDR3 DNA reads TGTGCCAGCAGTTACTACGGCGGGGAGCTGTTTTTT. This sequence encodes CASSYYGGELFF.

The V gene is TRBV5-5, the J gene TRBJ2-7; the D call may be TRBD1 or TRBD2 (5 bases each). The V end lost 0 bases, the J end lost 3 bases, and 13 bases lay between the germline ends. Looked up from germline, CDR1 is SGHKS and CDR2 is YYEKEE (reference sequence). The CDR3 contains 15 residues. The CDR3 DNA reads as TGTGCCAGCAGCTTGGTTGACCTGGGGGTCTACGAGCAGTACTTC. Its translation: CASSLVDLGVYEQYF.

This chain connects TRBV11-2 to TRBJ2-3; D call uncertain. The germline V gene has CDR1 SGHAT and CDR2 FQNNGV. The CDR3 is 14 residues long. Trimming removed 5 bases from V and 6 bases from J, with 15 bases in between. Written as DNA, the CDR3 is TGTGCCAGCAGCCCTCAGACTCGTCGGGATACGCAGTATTTT. Its protein product is CASSPQTRRDTQYF.

The gene calls are TRBV10-3 and TRBJ1-1; 7 positions match TRBD1. This CDR3 spans 13 amino acids. The V segment lost 4 bases and the J segment 4 bases; nucleotides outside the gene matches: 3. The germline gives CDR1 ENHRY, CDR2 SYGVKD. In DNA, the CDR3 is TGTGCCATCAGTGGTTCAGGGGGCACTGAAGCTTTCTTT. This codes for CAISGSGGTEAFF.

The rearrangement links TRBV7-2 to TRBJ2-5; 9 nucleotides align to TRBD2. Matching the DNA end better, TRBJ2-1 makes the J call doubtful. Germline V gene sequence: CDR1 SGHTA, CDR2 FQGNSA. This CDR3 has 15 residues. CDR3 bases: TGTGCCAGCACCCCGAGGCTAGCGGGGAAGGGTGAGCAGTTCTTC. Translation: CASTPRLAGKGEQFF.

The J gene is TRBJ2-5, the V gene TRBV20-1; 7 nucleotides agree with TRBD2. This CDR3 comprises 14 residues. Germline assignment: CDR1 DFQATT and CDR2 SNEGSKA (reference sequence). Trimming took 6 bases from V and 1 from J; bases not matched to a gene: 8. The CDR3 loop reads CSAPPGTTQETQYF. The CDR3 region has the DNA TGCAGTGCCCCCCCTGGGACTACCCAAGAGACCCAGTACTTC.

The chain combines TRBV20-1 with TRBJ1-5; D gene uncertain. Germline values: CDR1 DFQATT, CDR2 SNEGSKA (reference sequence). Trimming stripped 4 bases from V and 6 bases from J, with 13 bases between. There are 13 residues in the CDR3. Here the CDR3 DNA reads TGCAGTGCTACCCCGGGCCCGGGTCAGCCCCAGCATTTT. Its protein is CSATPGPGQPQHF.

The rearrangement links TRBV6-2 or TRBV6-3 to TRBJ2-5; tentatively, D is TRBD1 or TRBD2 (5 bases each). The CDR3 is 15 residues long. V lost 2 bases, J lost 3 bases, and 13 bases lay in between. Germline CDR1 is MNHEY and CDR2 is SVGEGT. This chain's CDR3 is CASSYPREGKETQYF. CDR3 nucleotides: TGTGCCAGCAGTTACCCTCGAGAGGGGAAAGAGACCCAGTACTTC.

This clonotype was found a few times. V usage is TRBV9 and J usage is TRBJ1-4, with no clear D. Trimming cost V 0 bases and J 1 base, with 10 bases left between them. The CDR3 runs 16 residues. Germline V gene sequence: CDR1 SGDLS, CDR2 YYNGEE. DNA of the CDR3: TGTGCCAGCAGCGTAGGGCAACCAGTAACTAATGAAAAACTGTTTTTT. The encoded protein is CASSVGQPVTNEKLFF.

This clonotype was seen a few times. The rearrangement uses TRBV12-3 or TRBV12-4 and TRBJ1-4; maybe TRBD1 (5 bases). V was pared by 6 bases and J by 8 bases, with 13 bases between. This CDR3 is 13 amino acids long. The CDR3 DNA reads TGTGCCAGCAGGAGAAGGGGAAGGGAAAAACTGTTTTTT. Its translation is CASRRRGREKLFF.

The chain has TRBV6-2 or TRBV6-3 and TRBJ1-3, with a tentative D call TRBD1 (5 bases). The CDR3 contains 14 residues. V shed 0 bases and J shed 5 bases, with 8 bases lying between them. Germline CDR1 MNHEY, CDR2 SVGEGT. The CDR3 DNA sequence: TGTGCCAGCAGTTACTCGTCGGGACGAAACACCATATATTTT. This encodes CASSYSSGRNTIYF.

The chain employs TRBV6-5 and TRBJ2-5; 10 bases fit TRBD2. The assigned J gene may be wrong: the sequence end matches TRBJ2-1 better. The CDR3 has 16 amino acids. Germline lookup yields CDR1 MNHEY and CDR2 SVGAGI. CDR3 region: CASSSGGADALRKQFF. The CDR3, as DNA: TGTGCCAGCAGTAGCGGGGGGGCCGATGCTTTGAGGAAGCAGTTCTTC.

This clonotype was observed once. Since a much larger clone is just one base distant, this may be a read error. The chain employs TRBV20-1 and TRBJ2-4, with D possibly matching TRBD1 (7 bases). The CDR3 is 13 residues long. Germline-derived CDR1 and CDR2 are DFQATT and SNEGSKA (reference sequence). The CDR3 here is CSARQGGRNIHYF. The CDR3 nucleotides are TGCAGTGCTAGGCAGGGGGGAAGAAACATTCACTACTTC.

This clonotype has only one observation. The chain recombines TRBV29-1 with TRBJ2-2, with 12 positions matching TRBD2. J was trimmed by 7 bases and V by 4 bases; bases with no gene match: 7. Per the germline V gene, CDR1 is SQVTM and CDR2 is ANQGSEA. The CDR3 has 15 residues. CDR3 nucleotide sequence: TGCAGCGTTGCCCCTAGCGGGGGGGCGGACGGGGAGCTGTTTTTT. Protein product: CSVAPSGGADGELFF.

The chain has TRBV3-1 and TRBJ1-1; D gene unclear. Germline V gives CDR1 LGHDT, CDR2 YNNKEL (reference sequence). CDR3 length: 15 residues. With 0 bases removed from V and 4 bases from J, the gap between germline ends came to 12 bases. The CDR3 DNA sequence: TGTGCCAGCAGCCAAGATCCGTGGTTGGGCACTGAAGCTTTCTTT. As protein: CASSQDPWLGTEAFF.

This chain connects TRBV28 to TRBJ2-1; D gene uncertain. Germline loops: CDR1 MDHEN, CDR2 SYDVKM. Trimming left V 6 bases short and J 8 bases short, with 8 bases between. The CDR3 runs 11 residues. The CDR3 DNA reads as TGTGCCAGCAGGACCGAACATGAGCAGTTCTTC. As protein: CASRTEHEQFF.

This sequence joins TRBV6-2 or TRBV6-3 and TRBJ2-6; D is unresolved. The germline V gene has CDR1 MNHEY and CDR2 SVGEGT. The CDR3 sequence is 14 residues long. Trimming took off 10 bases at V and 2 bases at J, with 12 bases between the two ends. CDR3 nucleotides: TGTGCCACCAAGGATGGGGCTGGGGCCAACGTCCTGACTTTC. This encodes CATKDGAGANVLTF.

This chain links TRBV18 with TRBJ2-5; D is uncertain. In germline, CDR1 is KGHSH, CDR2 LQKENI. The CDR3 sequence is 13 residues long. Trimming cost V 0 bases and J 4 bases, with 6 bases left between them. As DNA, the CDR3 is TGTGCCAGCTCACCACCTTCCGCAGAGACCCAGTACTTC. Translating it yields CASSPPSAETQYF.

This clonotype was detected only a few times. The V and J genes are TRBV5-6 and TRBJ2-7; possibly TRBD2 for D (5 bases). The length of the CDR3 is 16 residues. With 1 base removed from V and 4 bases from J, the gap between germline ends came to 18 bases. The V gene's germline CDR1 is SGHDT and CDR2 YYEEEE. DNA of the CDR3: TGTGCCAGCAGCTTGTATCCGTCGGTGGGAGAATACGAGCAGTACTTC. Protein product: CASSLYPSVGEYEQYF.

There are a few counts of this clonotype. The chain recombines TRBV29-1 with TRBJ2-2; 8 bases fit TRBD1. The V gene's germline CDR1 is SQVTM and CDR2 ANQGSEA. The trim removed 6 bases at V and 6 bases at J, leaving 9 bases unmatched. This CDR3 spans 14 amino acids. CDR3: CSVGQGSDAGELFF. CDR3 coding DNA: TGCAGCGTAGGACAGGGCTCAGACGCCGGGGAGCTGTTTTTT.

This clonotype was counted a few times. The chain couples TRBV12-3 or TRBV12-4 to TRBJ2-3; D call uncertain. V lost 1 base and J 4 bases, leaving 9 bases between the germline ends. CDR3 length equals 14 residues. The CDR3 DNA is TGTGCCAGCAGTTTAGTGGGTTCAGCAGATACGCAGTATTTT. Protein product: CASSLVGSADTQYF.

The table lists this clonotype with a few counts. CDR3 region: CASSSWQGDNEQYF. The DNA of the CDR3 is TGTGCCAGCAGCTCATGGCAGGGGGATAACGAGCAGTACTTC. This sequence joins TRBV5-6 and TRBJ2-7, with TRBD1 matching 7 bases. This CDR3 spans 14 amino acids. Germline CDR1 is SGHDT and CDR2 is YYEEEE. V lost 3 bases to trimming and J lost 5 bases; unmatched junction nucleotides: 8.